These 21 T cell receptor beta chains share one sample of origin, sequenced in a study of graft-versus-host responses after intestinal transplantation. Libraries were prepared by immunoSEQ multiplex PCR; TCRdb keeps only in-frame clonotypes and omits some of them. The sample lists around 100,000 clones, 87% occurring once. These receptors' antigens are unknown. Source: unstimulated CD4+ T cells sorted from spleen or lymph node cells, taken before transplant. All receptors derive from a human donor who was the organ donor for an intestinal transplant.

This chain connects TRBV5-1 to TRBJ1-2, with D uncertain. V was pared by 0 bases and J by 0 bases, with 6 bases between. Germline V gene lookup returns CDR1 SGHRS and CDR2 YFSETQ. This CDR3 is built from 14 residues. As DNA, the CDR3 is TGCGCCAGCAGCTTGGGGTGGGCTAACTATGGCTACACCTTC. As protein: CASSLGWANYGYTF.

V and J are TRBV29-1 and TRBJ1-6; a weak D match, TRBD1 (5 bases). V was cut by 7 bases and J by 6 bases, with 13 bases left in between. The CDR3 loop spans 13 amino acids. CDR1 and CDR2 (germline): SQVTM, ANQGSEA. Here the CDR3 DNA reads TGCAGCGCCCGGGGGGACCCTAATTCACCCCTCCACTTT. It translates to CSARGDPNSPLHF.

The chain links TRBV7-9 to TRBJ1-2; D is possibly TRBD1 (6 bases). CDR1 and CDR2 (germline): SEHNR, FQNEAQ (reference sequence). The CDR3 consists of 15 residues. V lost 4 bases to trimming and J lost 3 bases, with 15 bases between them. DNA for the CDR3: TGTGCCAGCAGCTCTGACAGGTTTGTGGACTATGGCTACACCTTC. The encoded protein is CASSSDRFVDYGYTF.

The rearrangement joins TRBV11-2 to TRBJ2-7, with a possible D match to TRBD2 (5 bases). Trimming removed 1 base from V and 5 bases from J, with 15 bases in between. Germline assignment: CDR1 SGHAT and CDR2 FQNNGV. This CDR3 has 15 residues. The CDR3 reads CASSLGAVVGDEQYF. The CDR3 nucleotides read TGTGCCAGCAGCTTAGGTGCAGTGGTCGGGGACGAGCAGTACTTC.

The rearrangement uses TRBV14 and TRBJ2-5; D gene uncertain. Germline CDR1 and CDR2: SGHDN and FVKESK. Trimming stripped 4 bases from V and 2 bases from J, with 5 bases between. There are 12 residues in the CDR3. CDR3 coding DNA: TGTGCCAGCAGCCTTAATCAAGAGACCCAGTACTTC. Its translation: CASSLNQETQYF.

This clone was recorded only once. V and J are TRBV7-2 and TRBJ2-3; 12 nucleotides agree with TRBD2. The CDR3 totals 16 residues. Per the germline V gene, CDR1 is SGHTA and CDR2 is FQGNSA. The junction had 4 bases not matched to a gene; V was cut back by 1 base and J by 5 bases. This CDR3 reads CASSLGLAGGGDTQYF. The CDR3 DNA sequence: TGTGCCAGCAGCTTAGGTCTAGCGGGGGGGGGAGATACGCAGTATTTT.

The J gene is TRBJ2-5, the V gene TRBV30; the D gene could be TRBD1 or TRBD2 (5 bases each). This CDR3 has 15 amino acids. Germline loops: CDR1 GTSNPN, CDR2 SVGIG (reference sequence). Trimming shortened V by 1 base and J by 2 bases, and 14 bases separated the two germline ends. The CDR3 is CAWSAVWDGQETQYF. DNA for the CDR3: TGTGCCTGGAGTGCGGTTTGGGACGGTCAAGAGACCCAGTACTTC.

The chain joins TRBV2 to TRBJ2-7; 10 bases agree with TRBD2. CDR3 length: 14 amino acids. V shed 6 bases, J shed 6 bases, and the junction held 8 bases outside the gene matches. CDR1 and CDR2 from the germline V gene are SNHLY and FYNNEI. The DNA of the CDR3 is TGTGCCAGCAGGGCTAGCGGGGGCGCGGGCGAGCAGTACTTC. It specifies CASRASGGAGEQYF.

The chain has TRBV27 and TRBJ2-7; D is unresolved. The CDR3 is 17 amino acids. V lost 5 bases to trimming and J lost 0 bases, with 20 bases between them. Germline V lookup: CDR1 MNHEY, CDR2 SMNVEV (reference sequence). CDR3 sequence: CASSPRYTSKGSYEQYF. The DNA of the CDR3 is TGTGCCAGCAGTCCACGATACACCTCGAAGGGCTCCTACGAGCAGTACTTC.

This chain uses TRBV27 with TRBJ1-1, with TRBD1 identical over 10 bases. This CDR3 region has 16 residues. Per germline, CDR1 MNHEY and CDR2 SMNVEV (reference sequence). The V and J ends lost 6 bases and 2 bases, in that order; junction bases with no gene match: 9. The CDR3 nucleotides are TGTGCCAGCAGGTCAGACAGGGGGCTATTTAACACTGAAGCTTTCTTT. The encoded protein is CASRSDRGLFNTEAFF.

The chain couples TRBV9 to TRBJ1-2, with D maybe TRBD1 (6 bases). V was clipped by 4 bases and J by 3 bases, with 13 bases between them. CDR1 is SGDLS, CDR2 YYNGEE, per germline. CDR3 size: 14 residues. This CDR3 is CASSTGSGDYGYTF. The CDR3, as DNA: TGTGCCAGCAGCACCGGGTCAGGGGACTATGGCTACACCTTC.

This chain connects TRBV5-6 to TRBJ2-3; 9 nucleotides align to TRBD1. Germline CDR1 and CDR2: SGHDT and YYEEEE. This CDR3 has 14 amino acids. Trimming at V came to 5 bases and at J to 3 bases, leaving 4 bases not matched to a gene. The CDR3 loop reads CASSWDRATDTQYF. CDR3 nucleotide sequence: TGTGCCAGCAGTTGGGACAGGGCTACAGATACGCAGTATTTT.

This clone was seen a single time. This chain uses TRBV4-2 with TRBJ1-1; D is unresolved. Germline CDR1 LGHNA, CDR2 YNFKEQ. This CDR3 has 15 residues. The V end lost 4 bases, the J end lost 3 bases, and 15 bases lay between the germline ends. Here the CDR3 reads CASSPAASGDTEAFF. As DNA, the CDR3 is TGTGCCAGCAGCCCTGCCGCTAGCGGGGACACTGAAGCTTTCTTT.

The rearrangement joins TRBV18 to TRBJ1-5; D gene unclear. This CDR3 has 15 amino acids. Germline CDR1 reads KGHSH; CDR2 reads LQKENI. V was clipped by 1 base and J by 0 bases, with 7 bases between them. The DNA of the CDR3 is TGTGCCAGCTCACCACTGGGCCATAGCAATCAGCCCCAGCATTTT. Translated, it gives CASSPLGHSNQPQHF.

The V and J genes are TRBV7-9 and TRBJ1-1; D may be TRBD1 (6 bases). The CDR3 covers 13 residues. Trimming removed 7 bases from V and 4 bases from J, with 13 bases in between. The germline CDR1 and CDR2 sequences are SEHNR and FQNEAQ (reference sequence). The DNA of the CDR3 is TGTGCCAGCACCAGCTTACAGGGCACTGAAGCTTTCTTT. Protein product: CASTSLQGTEAFF.

A few counts support this clone. The chain links TRBV2 to TRBJ2-7, with 10 positions matching TRBD1. J lost 5 bases, V lost 6 bases, and 16 bases had no gene match. Germline V gene sequence: CDR1 SNHLY, CDR2 FYNNEI. This CDR3 has 17 residues. CDR3 nucleotide sequence: TGTGCCAGCAGACCCCGACAGGGGGCCCCGACCTGGAACGAGCAGTACTTC. This translates into CASRPRQGAPTWNEQYF.

This sequence joins TRBV6-5 and TRBJ1-4; tentative D call: TRBD1 (5 bases). V was clipped by 5 bases and J by 5 bases, with 12 bases between them. The germline V gene encodes CDR1 MNHEY and CDR2 SVGAGI. The CDR3 is 14 residues long. The CDR3 reads CASSQTGLNEKLFF. CDR3 sequence (DNA): TGTGCCAGCAGTCAAACGGGACTCAATGAAAAACTGTTTTTT.

This clone was picked up a small number of times. The V and J genes are TRBV2 and TRBJ1-5; D possibly corresponds to TRBD1 (5 bases). Germline-derived CDR1 and CDR2 are SNHLY and FYNNEI. V lost 3 bases and J lost 3, with 12 bases in between. The CDR3 covers 15 residues. CDR3 amino acids: CASSDGRDFNQPQHF. The CDR3 nucleotides are TGTGCCAGCAGTGATGGCAGGGACTTCAATCAGCCCCAGCATTTT.

This chain uses TRBV30 with TRBJ2-3; D is ambiguous. V shed 0 bases and J shed 5 bases, with 9 bases lying between them. The CDR3 spans 13 residues. The germline CDR1 and CDR2 sequences are GTSNPN and SVGIG (reference sequence). Here the CDR3 reads CAWSVRVRDTQYF. The CDR3 DNA is TGTGCCTGGAGTGTTAGGGTCAGAGATACGCAGTATTTT.

This chain joins TRBV29-1 and TRBJ2-4; the match to TRBD1 covers 8 bases. V shed 7 bases and J 9 bases; nucleotides not matched to a gene: 14. The CDR3 is 14 amino acids. The V gene's germline CDR1 is SQVTM and CDR2 ANQGSEA. The CDR3 DNA sequence: TGCAGCGCTTGTCGACAGGGGTTTGAGGGCATTCAGTACTTC. It yields the protein CSACRQGFEGIQYF.

The chain couples TRBV18 to TRBJ1-2, with TRBD1 matching over 9 bases. The V segment lost 3 bases and the J segment 8 bases; nucleotides outside the gene matches: 7. There are 14 residues in the CDR3. Germline V lookup: CDR1 KGHSH, CDR2 LQKENI. As DNA, the CDR3 is TGTGCCAGCTCACCGACTTGGACAGGGGAGGGCTACACCTTC. This gives the protein CASSPTWTGEGYTF.